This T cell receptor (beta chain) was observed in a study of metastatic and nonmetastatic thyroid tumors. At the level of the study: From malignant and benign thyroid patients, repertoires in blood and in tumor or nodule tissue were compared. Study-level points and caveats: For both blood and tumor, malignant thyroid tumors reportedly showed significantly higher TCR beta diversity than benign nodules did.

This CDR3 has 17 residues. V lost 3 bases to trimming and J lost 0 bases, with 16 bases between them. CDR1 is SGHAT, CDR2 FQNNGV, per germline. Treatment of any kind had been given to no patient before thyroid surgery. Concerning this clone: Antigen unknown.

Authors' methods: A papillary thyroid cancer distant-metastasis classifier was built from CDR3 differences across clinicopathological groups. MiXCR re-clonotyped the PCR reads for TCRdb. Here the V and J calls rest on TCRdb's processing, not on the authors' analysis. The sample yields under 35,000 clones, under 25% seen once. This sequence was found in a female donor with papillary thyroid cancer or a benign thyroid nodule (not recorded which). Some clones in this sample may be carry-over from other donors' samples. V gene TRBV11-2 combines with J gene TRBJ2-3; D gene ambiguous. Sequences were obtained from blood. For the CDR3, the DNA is TGTGCCAGCAGCTTCTCACTGGACCCTTCTAGCACAGATACGCAGTATTTT. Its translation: CASSFSLDPSSTDTQYF.